These T cell receptor beta chains were read from a single sample in a study of blood T cell repertoires in COVID-19. Repertoires were generated with immunoSEQ multiplex PCR, while TCRdb's copy carries only in-frame clones and drops some. The data contain 200,000 to 250,000 clones, approximately 85% of them singletons. Sequences were obtained from peripheral blood. These receptors came from a woman in her 70s with COVID-19, enrolled during active disease. The CDR3 runs from the conserved cysteine through the conserved F or W. The order of the fields is J gene, V gene, clone size, D gene, CDR3 DNA, CDR3 protein. A D gene is named only where the DNA matches it firmly. A row's size may be missing; if present it is once, few, many or a size class.

TRBJ1-1 | TRBV19 | NA | TRBD1 | TGTGCCAGTAGTGGCACGACAGGGATTCGCACTGAAGCTTTCTTT | CASSGTTGIRTEAFF
TRBJ1-1 | TRBV2 | NA | NA | TGTGCCAGCAGTCATTGGACAGTCTCGAACACTGAAGCTTTCTTT | CASSHWTVSNTEAFF
TRBJ2-2 | TRBV3-1/TRBV3-2 | NA | NA | TGTGCCAGCAGGAGGTCGGGGAACACCGGGGAGCTGTTTTTT | CASRRSGNTGELFF
TRBJ1-2 | TRBV4-2 | NA | NA | TGTGCCAGCAGCCCGCAGGGTTCCGTCGACTATGGCTACACCTTC | CASSPQGSVDYGYTF
TRBJ1-1 | TRBV6-5 | NA | TRBD1 | TGTGCCAGCAGACCTAGGGGGACAGTAACTGAAGCTTTCTTT | CASRPRGTVTEAFF
TRBJ1-1 | TRBV2 | NA | NA | TGTGCCAGCCGGGCCGGACAGTGGAACACTGAAGCTTTCTTT | CASRAGQWNTEAFF
TRBJ1-2 | TRBV6-5 | once | NA | TGTGCCAGCAGGCGGACGGCGGGGGAGGCCTACACCTTC | CASRRTAGEAYTF
TRBJ2-6 | TRBV5-1 | NA | TRBD1 | TGCGCCAGCAGCCAACAACCGGGACAGGGACCCGGGGCCAACGTCCTGACTTTC | CASSQQPGQGPGANVLTF
TRBJ2-5 | TRBV2 | few | TRBD2 | TGTGCCAGCGGGAGGGCACCTCAAGAGACCCAGTACTTC | CASGRAPQETQYF
TRBJ1-2 | TRBV5-1 | NA | TRBD1 | TGCGCCAGCAGCGTAGACAGGGCTTTGAAGGGCTACACCTTC | CASSVDRALKGYTF
TRBJ1-2 | TRBV5-4 | NA | TRBD1 | TGTGCCAGCAGCTTGGTTGTGACAGGGGTCCCCTATGGCTACACCTTC | CASSLVVTGVPYGYTF
TRBJ2-6 | TRBV3-1/TRBV3-2 | NA | NA | TGTGCCAGCAGCAGGGGATCTGGGGCCAACGTCCTGACTTTC | CASSRGSGANVLTF
TRBJ1-5 | TRBV7-3 | once | TRBD1 | TGTGCCAGCAGCGCCGACAGGGTTGGGAAAGCCCAGCATTTT | CASSADRVGKAQHF
TRBJ1-6 | TRBV6-2/TRBV6-3 | NA | TRBD1 | TGTGCCAGCAGTACGCCGGGACAGGGGTTTCCACCCCTCCACTTT | CASSTPGQGFPPLHF
TRBJ2-3 | TRBV7-2 | NA | TRBD2 | TGTGCCAGCAGCTTAGGCCTCCTAGCGGGGGGGGAAGATACGCAGTATTTT | CASSLGLLAGGEDTQYF
TRBJ2-5 | TRBV12-3/TRBV12-4 | NA | NA | NA | CASSFLAEETQYF
TRBJ2-3 | TRBV29-1 | NA | NA | TGCAGCGTCGCCGATCAGACGGGTACGCAGTATTTT | CSVADQTGTQYF
TRBJ2-3 | TRBV19 | NA | TRBD2 | TGTGCCAGTAGTCCTCGGACTAGCGGGGACACAGATACGCAGTATTTT | CASSPRTSGDTDTQYF
TRBJ2-2 | TRBV4-1 | NA | TRBD2 | TGCGCCAGCAGCCTAACGGGACTAGCGGGAGAGGGGGAGCTGTTTTTT | CASSLTGLAGEGELFF
TRBJ2-1 | TRBV18 | NA | NA | TGTGCCAGCTCATCAGAAAGAGCGGAGTTCTTC | CASSSERAEFF
TRBJ1-3 | TRBV9 | NA | NA | TGTGCCAGCAGCGTATTAGTCTCTGGAAACACCATATATTTT | CASSVLVSGNTIYF
TRBJ1-5 | TRBV27 | NA | NA | TGTGCCAGCAAGAAGACCCGGGATCAGCCCCAGCATTTT | CASKKTRDQPQHF
TRBJ1-1 | TRBV6-4 | once | NA | TGTGCCGGTTTGGGAGGGGACACTGAAGCTTTCTTT | CAGLGGDTEAFF
TRBJ2-3 | TRBV18 | NA | NA | TGTGCCAGCTCACCACCCCCAGGGATCGAGCAGTATTTT | CASSPPPGIEQYF
TRBJ2-3 | TRBV5-1 | NA | TRBD2 | TGCGCCAGCAGCTTGGGAGTGAGCGGGGGGAGCACAGATACGCAGTATTTT | CASSLGVSGGSTDTQYF
TRBJ2-7 | TRBV9 | NA | TRBD2 | TGTGCCAGCAGCGGCGTTGTTATAACTCCGGGACTAGCGACCTACGAGCAGTACTTC | CASSGVVITPGLATYEQYF
TRBJ1-2 | TRBV5-1 | NA | TRBD1 | TGCGCCAGCAGCTTTACCGGGACAGGCTATGGCTACACCTTC | CASSFTGTGYGYTF
TRBJ1-3 | TRBV18 | once | NA | TGTGCCAGCTCACCACCCCGACTGATTTCTGGAAACACCATATATTTT | CASSPPRLISGNTIYF
TRBJ1-1 | TRBV10-2 | NA | NA | TGCGCCAGCCGACTACAGGGTATGAACACTGAAGCTTTCTTT | CASRLQGMNTEAFF
TRBJ2-5 | TRBV27 | NA | NA | TGTGCCAGCAGTCCGCGCTGGGGCGAGACCCAGTACTTC | CASSPRWGETQYF
TRBJ1-1 | TRBV9 | NA | TRBD1 | TGTGCCAGCAGCATCTCAGGGGGCTTCACTGAAGCTTTCTTT | CASSISGGFTEAFF
TRBJ2-5 | TRBV7-2 | NA | TRBD2 | TGTGCCAGCAGCCCCAAAAGCGGGGCGGAGACCCAGTACTTC | CASSPKSGAETQYF
TRBJ2-2 | TRBV2 | NA | NA | TGTGCCAGCAATCGAGCGGGCGAGCTGTTTTTT | CASNRAGELFF
TRBJ1-2 | TRBV9 | NA | TRBD1 | TGTGCCAGCAGCGGGAAAACGGGACAGGGAGGCTATGGCTACACCTTC | CASSGKTGQGGYGYTF
TRBJ1-1 | TRBV5-1 | NA | NA | TGCGCCAGCAGCAGCAGGACAGAAAACACTGAAGCTTTCTTT | CASSSRTENTEAFF
TRBJ1-1 | TRBV11-2 | NA | TRBD1 | TGTGCCAGCAGCTTACGGACAGGGGGCACTGAAGCTTTCTTT | CASSLRTGGTEAFF
TRBJ1-1 | TRBV5-1 | NA | NA | TGCGCCAGCAGCTTGGAGAGGACAGCCATGAACACTGAAGCTTTCTTT | CASSLERTAMNTEAFF
TRBJ1-2 | TRBV7-2 | NA | NA | TGTGCCAGCAGCTTAGCGCTATGGGCGCTTGGCTACACCTTC | CASSLALWALGYTF
TRBJ1-2 | TRBV6-2/TRBV6-3 | NA | NA | TGTGCCAGCAGCCCCGACAGCAACTATGGCTACACCTTC | CASSPDSNYGYTF
TRBJ1-1 | TRBV6-5 | NA | NA | TGTGCCAGCAGTACAGGACCGTGGAGGGGCACTGAAGCTTTCTTT | CASSTGPWRGTEAFF
TRBJ2-1 | TRBV29-1 | once | TRBD1 | TGCAGCGTCGTTCGGACAGGGAGCTCCTACAATGAGCAGTTCTTC | CSVVRTGSSYNEQFF
TRBJ2-3 | TRBV6-4 | NA | NA | TGTGCCAGCAGTGACCTTCCAGGAGATACGCAGTATTTT | CASSDLPGDTQYF
TRBJ1-2 | TRBV3-1/TRBV3-2 | NA | NA | TGTGCCAGCAGCCAAGGAATTCAGGTCCCGGTCTATGGCTACACCTTC | CASSQGIQVPVYGYTF
TRBJ2-7 | TRBV5-1 | NA | TRBD1 | TGCGCCAGCAGCTCGGACAGGGGAAATCCCTACGAGCAGTACTTC | CASSSDRGNPYEQYF
TRBJ1-1 | TRBV7-3 | NA | NA | TGTGCCAGCAGCAGGGGCGGTGGGGCGGAGGGTGGCGCTTTCTTT | CASSRGGGAEGGAFF
TRBJ2-1 | TRBV7-3 | NA | TRBD2 | TGTGCCAGCAGCGCTCGAGTAGCGGGGGCAATGCAGTTCTTC | CASSARVAGAMQFF
TRBJ2-3 | TRBV9 | once | TRBD1 | TGTGCCAGCAGCGTCAGTCCGGGACAGGTAGATACGCAGTATTTT | CASSVSPGQVDTQYF
TRBJ2-2 | TRBV18 | once | NA | TGTGCCAGCTCACCACAGGGGCGAGACACCGGGGAGCTGTTTTTT | CASSPQGRDTGELFF
TRBJ2-5 | TRBV7-2 | NA | NA | TGTGCCAGCAGCTTCGGTTCAGGGCCGGCGGAGACCCAGTACTTC | CASSFGSGPAETQYF
TRBJ1-3 | TRBV4-3 | few | NA | TGCGCCAGCAGCCAAGCAGGGGTGGGAAACACCATATATTTT | CASSQAGVGNTIYF